Listed below are T cell receptor beta chains from one sample, sequenced in a study of T cell responses to AZD1222 COVID-19 vaccine. Profiled with immunoSEQ multiplex PCR; TCRdb holds only in-frame clones, not every one. Among 140,000 to 150,000 clones listed, around nine tenths were seen once. Material: peripheral blood, obtained on day 0 of AZD1222 vaccination. These receptors were obtained from an adult in good health. CDR3s include the opening cysteine and the closing phenylalanine or tryptophan. D genes are given only for firm matches. Clone size is given for some rows only: seen once, a few or many times, or a class if the clone is expanded.

TRBJ2-1	.	TRBV19	.	TGTGCCAGTAGTATCAAGGGCAGCTACAATGAGCAGTTCTTC	CASSIKGSYNEQFF
TRBJ2-1	.	TRBV5-1	.	TGCGCCAGCAGCTTGGCGGGAACGGAGATGGCCAATGAGCAGTTCTTC	CASSLAGTEMANEQFF
TRBJ2-1	.	TRBV5-1	TRBD1	TGCGCCAGCAGCGTGAAGGGGGCCTCCTACAATGAGCAGTTCTTC	CASSVKGASYNEQFF
TRBJ1-5	.	TRBV2	TRBD1	TGTGCCAGCAGTGGCGGGACAGGAGATCAGCCCCAGCATTTT	CASSGGTGDQPQHF
TRBJ2-7	.	TRBV27	.	TGTGCCAGCAGTTTAGGCGGTGAGCAGTACTTC	CASSLGGEQYF
TRBJ2-5	.	TRBV7-2	.	TGTGCCAGCAGCCCTAGGGGGAGGGGGCGAGAGACCCAGTACTTC	CASSPRGRGRETQYF
TRBJ1-2	.	TRBV11-2	.	TGTGCCAGCAGCTTCGAAGGACCCCAATACCACCCGCCCTATGGCTACACCTTC	CASSFEGPQYHPPYGYTF
TRBJ2-1	.	TRBV7-2	.	TGTGCCAGCAGCTTCGACACCGACAATGAGCAGTTCTTC	CASSFDTDNEQFF
TRBJ2-2	.	TRBV5-1	.	TGCGCCAGCAGCTTGGAGTCGGGGAAGGGGGAGCTGTTTTTT	CASSLESGKGELFF
TRBJ2-4	.	TRBV19	.	TGTGCCAGTAGTACCCAGGGACCCATTCAGTACTTC	CASSTQGPIQYF
TRBJ2-5	.	TRBV9	TRBD2	TGTGCCAGCAGGGGACTAGCGGGAGGGCCTCAAGAGACCCAGTACTTC	CASRGLAGGPQETQYF
TRBJ2-7	.	TRBV27	TRBD2	TGTGCCAGCAGTTTACGGCCTAGCGGGAAGATCTCCTACGAGCAGTACTTC	CASSLRPSGKISYEQYF
TRBJ2-7	many	TRBV29-1	TRBD2	TGCAGCGTCCCCCCCGGGGGGCTAGCGGGAGTCAGGGGGCCTTACGAGCAGTACTTC	CSVPPGGLAGVRGPYEQYF
TRBJ1-1	.	TRBV5-1	.	TGCGCCAGCAGCTTGGCCGTGGGACGAAGTTCTGAAGCTTTCTTT	CASSLAVGRSSEAFF
TRBJ1-6	few	TRBV6-4	.	TGTGCCAGCAGTGACAAAGGGGGTGGTAATTCACCCCTCCACTTT	CASSDKGGGNSPLHF
TRBJ2-1	.	TRBV24-1	.	TGTGCCACAGCCGACTCCCTAAGCGAGCAGTTCTTC	CATADSLSEQFF
TRBJ1-2	.	TRBV3-1/TRBV3-2	.	TGTGCCAGCAGTCAAGAGGTGGCAGGTGGTGGCTACACCTTC	CASSQEVAGGGYTF
TRBJ2-5	.	TRBV3-1/TRBV3-2	TRBD2	TGTGCCAGCAGCCGACGGACTAGTAAAGAGACCCAGTACTTC	CASSRRTSKETQYF
TRBJ1-5	.	TRBV21-1	.	TGTGCCAGCAGCATAAGCAGGATGGAGCGGCCCCAGCATTTT	CASSISRMERPQHF
TRBJ1-4	.	TRBV4-3	.	TGCGCCAGCAGCCCCGGGCCGGGCGAAAAACTGTTTTTT	CASSPGPGEKLFF
TRBJ1-1	.	TRBV30	TRBD1	TGTGCCAGGGACAGGGCCGCTATGAACACTGAAGCTTTCTTT	CARDRAAMNTEAFF
TRBJ2-3	.	TRBV4-3	.	TGCGCCAGCAGCCAAGACGTTCTGGGTGGCGATACGCAGTATTTT	CASSQDVLGGDTQYF